This T cell receptor (beta chain) was sequenced in a study of blood T cells in healthy people across ages. A second PCR of 7 to 11 cycles used a sample-barcoded 5' primer and a J-beta primer mix. Each cDNA molecule was tagged by a template-switch adaptor that had 12 random nucleotides. No fewer than 2.5 million CDR3-containing paired-end reads came from each sample. TCRdb fed the 5' RACE reads into MiXCR, producing one record per CDR3 protein. The sample carries roughly 1,300,000 distinct CDR3 sequences, approximately 63% recorded once. Germline CDR1 is SGHDT and CDR2 is YYEEEE. With V trimmed by 4 bases and J by 8 bases, 12 bases remained unmatched. The CDR3 is 17 residues long. Researchers report isolating at least 6.5 million PBMCs per sample.

The TCR was taken from a man younger than 35 in good health. Sequencing was carried out using blood. J is TRBJ2-1 and V is TRBV5-6; TRBD2 matches 13 bases. CDR3 region: CASSRRGGLAGLDEQFF. In DNA form, the CDR3 reads TGTGCCAGCAGCAGACGTGGGGGACTAGCGGGACTAGATGAGCAGTTCTTC.